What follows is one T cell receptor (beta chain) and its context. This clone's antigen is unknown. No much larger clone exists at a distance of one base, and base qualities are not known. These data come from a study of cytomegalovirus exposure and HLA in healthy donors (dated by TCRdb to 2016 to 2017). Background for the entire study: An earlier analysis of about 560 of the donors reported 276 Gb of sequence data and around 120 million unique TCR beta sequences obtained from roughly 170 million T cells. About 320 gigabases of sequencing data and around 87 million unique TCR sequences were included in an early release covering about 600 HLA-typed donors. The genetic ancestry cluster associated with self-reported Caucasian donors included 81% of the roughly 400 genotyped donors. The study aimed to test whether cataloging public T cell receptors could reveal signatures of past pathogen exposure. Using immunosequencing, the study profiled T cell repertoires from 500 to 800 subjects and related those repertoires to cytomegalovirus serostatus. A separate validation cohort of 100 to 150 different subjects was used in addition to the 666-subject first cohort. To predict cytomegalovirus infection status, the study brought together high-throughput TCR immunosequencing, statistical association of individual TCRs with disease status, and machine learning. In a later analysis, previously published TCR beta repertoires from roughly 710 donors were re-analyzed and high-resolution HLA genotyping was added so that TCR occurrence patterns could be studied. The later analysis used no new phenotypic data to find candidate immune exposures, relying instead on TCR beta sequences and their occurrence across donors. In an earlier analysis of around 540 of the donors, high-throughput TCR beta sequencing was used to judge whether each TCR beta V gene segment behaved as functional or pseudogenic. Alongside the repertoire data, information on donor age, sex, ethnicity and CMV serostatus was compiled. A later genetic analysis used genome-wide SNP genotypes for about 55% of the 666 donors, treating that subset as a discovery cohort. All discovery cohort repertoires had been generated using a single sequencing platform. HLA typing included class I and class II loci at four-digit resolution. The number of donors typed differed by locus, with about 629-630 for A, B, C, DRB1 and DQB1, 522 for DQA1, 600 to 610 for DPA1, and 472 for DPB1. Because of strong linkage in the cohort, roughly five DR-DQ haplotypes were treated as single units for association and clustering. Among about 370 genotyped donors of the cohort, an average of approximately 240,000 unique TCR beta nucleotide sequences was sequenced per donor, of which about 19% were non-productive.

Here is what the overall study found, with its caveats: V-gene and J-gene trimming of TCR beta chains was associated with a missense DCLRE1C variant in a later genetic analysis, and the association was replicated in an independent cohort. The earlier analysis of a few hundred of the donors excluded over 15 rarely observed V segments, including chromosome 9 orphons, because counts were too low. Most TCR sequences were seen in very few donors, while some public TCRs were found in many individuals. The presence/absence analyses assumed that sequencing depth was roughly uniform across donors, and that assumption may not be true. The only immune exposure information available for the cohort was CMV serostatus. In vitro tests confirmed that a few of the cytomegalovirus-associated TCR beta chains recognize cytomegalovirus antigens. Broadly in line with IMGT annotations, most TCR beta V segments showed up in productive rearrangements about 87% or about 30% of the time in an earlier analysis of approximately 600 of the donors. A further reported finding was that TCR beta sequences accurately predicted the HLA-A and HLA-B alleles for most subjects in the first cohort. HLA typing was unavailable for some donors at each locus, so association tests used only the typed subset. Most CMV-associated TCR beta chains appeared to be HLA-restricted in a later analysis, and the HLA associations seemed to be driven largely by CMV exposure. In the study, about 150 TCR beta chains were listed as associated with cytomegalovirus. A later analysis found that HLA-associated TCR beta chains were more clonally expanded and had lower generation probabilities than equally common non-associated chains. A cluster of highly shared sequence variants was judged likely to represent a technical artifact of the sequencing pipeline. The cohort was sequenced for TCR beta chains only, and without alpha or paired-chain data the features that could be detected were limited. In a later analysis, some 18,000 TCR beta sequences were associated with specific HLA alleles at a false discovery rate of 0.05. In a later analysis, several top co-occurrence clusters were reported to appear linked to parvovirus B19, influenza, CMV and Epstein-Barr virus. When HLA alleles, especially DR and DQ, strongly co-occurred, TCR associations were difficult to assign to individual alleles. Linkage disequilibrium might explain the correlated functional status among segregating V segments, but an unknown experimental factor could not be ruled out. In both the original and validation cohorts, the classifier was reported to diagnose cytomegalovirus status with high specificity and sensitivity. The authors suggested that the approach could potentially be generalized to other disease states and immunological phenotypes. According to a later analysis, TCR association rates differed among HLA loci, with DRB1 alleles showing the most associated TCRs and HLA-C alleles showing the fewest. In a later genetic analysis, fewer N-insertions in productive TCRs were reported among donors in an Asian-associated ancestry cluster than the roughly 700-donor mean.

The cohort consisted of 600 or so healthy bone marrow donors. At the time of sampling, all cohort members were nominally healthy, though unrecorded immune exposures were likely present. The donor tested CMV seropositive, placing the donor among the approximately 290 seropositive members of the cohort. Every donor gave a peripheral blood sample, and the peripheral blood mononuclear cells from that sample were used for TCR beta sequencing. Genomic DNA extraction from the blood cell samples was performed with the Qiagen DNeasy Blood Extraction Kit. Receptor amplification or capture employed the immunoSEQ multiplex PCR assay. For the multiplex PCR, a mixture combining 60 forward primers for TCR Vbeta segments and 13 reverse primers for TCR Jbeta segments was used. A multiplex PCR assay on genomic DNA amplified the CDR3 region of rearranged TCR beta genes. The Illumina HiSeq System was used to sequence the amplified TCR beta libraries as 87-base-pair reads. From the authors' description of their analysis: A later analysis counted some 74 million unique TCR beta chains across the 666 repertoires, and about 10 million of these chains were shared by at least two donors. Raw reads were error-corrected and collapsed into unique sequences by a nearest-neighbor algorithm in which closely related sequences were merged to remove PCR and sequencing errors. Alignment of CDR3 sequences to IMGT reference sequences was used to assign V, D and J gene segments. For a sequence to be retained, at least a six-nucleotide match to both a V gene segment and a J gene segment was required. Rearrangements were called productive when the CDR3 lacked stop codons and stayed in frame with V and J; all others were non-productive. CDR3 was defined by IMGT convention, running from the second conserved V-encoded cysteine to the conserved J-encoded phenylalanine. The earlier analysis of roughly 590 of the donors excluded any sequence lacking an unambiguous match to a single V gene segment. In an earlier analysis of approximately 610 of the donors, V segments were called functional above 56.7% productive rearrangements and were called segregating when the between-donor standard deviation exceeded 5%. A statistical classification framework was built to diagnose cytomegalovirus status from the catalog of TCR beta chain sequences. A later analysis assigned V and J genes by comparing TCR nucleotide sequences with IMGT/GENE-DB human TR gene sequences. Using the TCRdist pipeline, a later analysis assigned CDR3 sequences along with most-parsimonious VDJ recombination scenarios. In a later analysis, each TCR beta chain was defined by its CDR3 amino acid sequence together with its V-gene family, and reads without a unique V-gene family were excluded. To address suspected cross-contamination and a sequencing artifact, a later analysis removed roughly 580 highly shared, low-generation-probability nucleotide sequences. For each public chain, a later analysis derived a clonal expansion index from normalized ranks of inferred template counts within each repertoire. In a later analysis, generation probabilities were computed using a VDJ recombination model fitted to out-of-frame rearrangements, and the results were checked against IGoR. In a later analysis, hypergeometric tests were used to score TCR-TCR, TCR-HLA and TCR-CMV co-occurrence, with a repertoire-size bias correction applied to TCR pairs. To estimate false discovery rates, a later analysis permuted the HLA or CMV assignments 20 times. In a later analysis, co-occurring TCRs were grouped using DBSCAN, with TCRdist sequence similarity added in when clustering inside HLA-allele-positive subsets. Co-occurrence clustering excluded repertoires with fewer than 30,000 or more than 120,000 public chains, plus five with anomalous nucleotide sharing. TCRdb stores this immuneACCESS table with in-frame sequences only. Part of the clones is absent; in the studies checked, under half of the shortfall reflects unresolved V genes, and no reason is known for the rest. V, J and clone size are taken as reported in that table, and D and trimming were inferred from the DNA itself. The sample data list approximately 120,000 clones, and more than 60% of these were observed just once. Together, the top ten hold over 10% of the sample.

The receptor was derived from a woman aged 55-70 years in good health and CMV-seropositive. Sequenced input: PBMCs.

The nucleotides read TGCAGCGTCACAGTCGGACAGTCTGGGGCCAACGTCCTGACTTTC. Protein translation: CSVTVGQSGANVLTF. The receptor chain draws on TRBV29-1 and TRBJ2-6; possibly the D gene is TRBD1, per 6 matching bases. V and J lose 6 bases and 1 base, and a span of 13 bases separates them. CDR1 and CDR2 are drawn from the germline V gene: SQVTM, ANQGSEA. Including cysteine and phenylalanine, the CDR3 has 15 amino acids. Solely the CDR3 DNA is kept, with 45 bases framed from the first base.